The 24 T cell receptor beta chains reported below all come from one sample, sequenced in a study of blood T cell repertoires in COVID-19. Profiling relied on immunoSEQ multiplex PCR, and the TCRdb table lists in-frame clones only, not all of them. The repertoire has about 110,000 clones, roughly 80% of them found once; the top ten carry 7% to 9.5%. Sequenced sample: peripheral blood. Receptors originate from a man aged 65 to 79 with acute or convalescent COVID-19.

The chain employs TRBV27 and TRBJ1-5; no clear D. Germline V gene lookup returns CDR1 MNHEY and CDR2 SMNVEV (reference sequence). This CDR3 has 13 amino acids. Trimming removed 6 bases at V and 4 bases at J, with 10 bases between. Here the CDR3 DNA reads TGTGCCAGCAGCCCACAGTTTAATCAGCCCCAGCATTTT. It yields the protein CASSPQFNQPQHF.

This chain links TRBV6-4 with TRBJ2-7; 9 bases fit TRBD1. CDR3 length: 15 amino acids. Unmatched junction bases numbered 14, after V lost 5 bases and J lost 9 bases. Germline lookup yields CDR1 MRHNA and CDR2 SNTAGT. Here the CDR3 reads CASSITGTGYFGQYF. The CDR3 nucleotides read TGTGCCAGCAGTATTACCGGGACAGGGTATTTCGGGCAGTACTTC.

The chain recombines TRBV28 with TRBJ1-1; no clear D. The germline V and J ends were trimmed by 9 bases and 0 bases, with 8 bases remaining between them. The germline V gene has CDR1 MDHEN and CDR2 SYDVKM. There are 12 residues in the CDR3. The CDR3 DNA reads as TGTGCCAGTGGACTGATGAACACTGAAGCTTTCTTT. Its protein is CASGLMNTEAFF.

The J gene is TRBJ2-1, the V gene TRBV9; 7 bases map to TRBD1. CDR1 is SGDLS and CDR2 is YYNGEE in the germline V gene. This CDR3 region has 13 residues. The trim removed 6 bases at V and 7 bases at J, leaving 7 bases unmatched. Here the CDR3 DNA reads TGTGCCAGCACGGCGACAGGGTGGAATGAGCAGTTCTTC. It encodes CASTATGWNEQFF.

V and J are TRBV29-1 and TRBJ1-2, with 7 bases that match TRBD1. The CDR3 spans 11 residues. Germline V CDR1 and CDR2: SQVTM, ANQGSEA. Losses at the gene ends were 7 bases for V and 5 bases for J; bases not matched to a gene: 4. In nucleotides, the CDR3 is TGCAGCGCCGACAGGGCTTATGGCTACACCTTC. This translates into CSADRAYGYTF.

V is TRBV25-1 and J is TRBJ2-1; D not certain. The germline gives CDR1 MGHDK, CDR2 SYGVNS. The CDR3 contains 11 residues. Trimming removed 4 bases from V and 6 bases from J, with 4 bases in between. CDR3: CASSVRNEQFF. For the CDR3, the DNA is TGTGCCAGCAGTGTTCGCAATGAGCAGTTCTTC.

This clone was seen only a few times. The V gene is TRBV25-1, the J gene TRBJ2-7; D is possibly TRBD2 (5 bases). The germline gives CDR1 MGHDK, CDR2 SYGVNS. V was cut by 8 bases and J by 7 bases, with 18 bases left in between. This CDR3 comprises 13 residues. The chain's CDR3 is CASWPGPGGEQYF. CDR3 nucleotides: TGTGCCAGCTGGCCGGGCCCCGGAGGAGAGCAGTACTTC.

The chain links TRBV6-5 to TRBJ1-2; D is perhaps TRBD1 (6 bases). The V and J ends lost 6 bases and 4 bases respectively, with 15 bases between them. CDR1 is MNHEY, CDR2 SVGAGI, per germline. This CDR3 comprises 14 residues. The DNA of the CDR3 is TGTGCCAGCAGGGACAGCCAGAACTCCTATGGCTACACCTTC. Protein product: CASRDSQNSYGYTF.

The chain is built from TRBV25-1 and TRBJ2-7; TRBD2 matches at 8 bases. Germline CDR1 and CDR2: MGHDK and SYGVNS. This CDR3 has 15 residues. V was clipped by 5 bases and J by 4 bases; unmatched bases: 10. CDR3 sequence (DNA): TGTGCCAGCAGTCCTAGCCTAGCGGGTTTTTACGAGCAGTACTTC. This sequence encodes CASSPSLAGFYEQYF.

DNA of the CDR3: TGTGCCAGCAGCGGGTGGCCAGCGGGAGGGGACAATGAGCAGTTCTTC. This sequence encodes CASSGWPAGGDNEQFF. The gene calls are TRBV2 and TRBJ2-1; 10 bases map to TRBD2. Germline-derived CDR1 and CDR2 are SNHLY and FYNNEI. The CDR3 totals 16 residues. V trimming: 6 bases; J trimming: 5 bases; junction bases outside the gene matches: 10.

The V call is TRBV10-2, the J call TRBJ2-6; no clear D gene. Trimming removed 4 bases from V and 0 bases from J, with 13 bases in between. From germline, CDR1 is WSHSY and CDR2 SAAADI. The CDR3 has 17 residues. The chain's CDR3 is CASSASGPYSGANVLTF. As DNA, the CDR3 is TGCGCCAGCAGTGCTTCAGGTCCTTACTCTGGGGCCAACGTCCTGACTTTC.

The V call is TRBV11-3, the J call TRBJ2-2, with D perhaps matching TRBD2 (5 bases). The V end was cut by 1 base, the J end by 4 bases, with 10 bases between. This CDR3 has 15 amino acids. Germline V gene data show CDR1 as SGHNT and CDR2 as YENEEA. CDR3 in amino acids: CASSLGGWGTGELFF. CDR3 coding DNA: TGTGCCAGCAGCTTAGGAGGGTGGGGCACCGGGGAGCTGTTTTTT.

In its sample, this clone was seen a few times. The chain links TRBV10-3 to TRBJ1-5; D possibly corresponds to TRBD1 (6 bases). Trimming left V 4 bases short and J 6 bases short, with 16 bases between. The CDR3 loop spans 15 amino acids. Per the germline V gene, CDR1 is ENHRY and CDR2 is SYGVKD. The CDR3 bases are TGTGCCATCAGTGTCGGGGGGCGCGGGGTTCAGCCCCAGCATTTT. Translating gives CAISVGGRGVQPQHF.

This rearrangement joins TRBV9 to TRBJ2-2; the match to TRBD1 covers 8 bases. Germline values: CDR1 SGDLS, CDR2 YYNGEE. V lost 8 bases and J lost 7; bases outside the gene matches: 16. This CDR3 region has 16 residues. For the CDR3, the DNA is TGTGCCAGGAGGACCGATCGGACAGGGCGGATCGGGGAGCTGTTTTTT. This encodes CARRTDRTGRIGELFF. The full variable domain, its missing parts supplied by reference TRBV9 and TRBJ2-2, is DSGVTQTPKHLITATGQRVTLRCSPRSGDLSVYWYQQSLDQGLQFLIQYYNGEERAKGNILERFSAQQFPDLHSELNLSSLELGDSALYFCARRTDRTGRIGELFFGEGSRLTVL.

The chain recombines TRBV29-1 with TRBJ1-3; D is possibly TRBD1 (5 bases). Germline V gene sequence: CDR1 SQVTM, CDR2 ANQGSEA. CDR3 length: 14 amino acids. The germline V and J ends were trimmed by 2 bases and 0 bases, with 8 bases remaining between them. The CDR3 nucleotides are TGCAGCGTTGAATCAGGGAACTCTGGAAACACCATATATTTT. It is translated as CSVESGNSGNTIYF.

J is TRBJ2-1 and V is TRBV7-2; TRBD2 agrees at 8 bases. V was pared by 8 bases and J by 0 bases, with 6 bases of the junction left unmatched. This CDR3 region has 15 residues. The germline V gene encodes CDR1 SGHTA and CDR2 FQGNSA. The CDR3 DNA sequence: TGTGCCAGCTGGCCCAGCGGGAGCTCCTACAATGAGCAGTTCTTC. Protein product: CASWPSGSSYNEQFF.

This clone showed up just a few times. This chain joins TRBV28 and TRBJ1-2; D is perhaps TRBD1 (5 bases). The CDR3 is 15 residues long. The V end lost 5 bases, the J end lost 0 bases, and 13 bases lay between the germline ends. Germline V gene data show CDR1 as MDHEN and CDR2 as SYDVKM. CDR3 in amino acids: CASSPPDRPNYGYTF. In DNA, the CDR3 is TGTGCCAGCAGTCCCCCCGACAGACCTAACTATGGCTACACCTTC.

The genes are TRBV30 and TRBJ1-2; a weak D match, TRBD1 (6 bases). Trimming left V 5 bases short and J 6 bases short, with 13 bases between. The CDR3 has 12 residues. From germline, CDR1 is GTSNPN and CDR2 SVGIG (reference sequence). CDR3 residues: CAWAGGANGYTF. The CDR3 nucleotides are TGTGCCTGGGCCGGGGGGGCAAATGGCTACACCTTC. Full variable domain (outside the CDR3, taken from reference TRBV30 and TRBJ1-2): SQTIHQWPATLVQPVGSPLSLECTVEGTSNPNLYWYRQAAGRGLQLLFYSVGIGQISSEVPQNLSASRPQDRQFILSSKKLLLSDSGFYLCAWAGGANGYTFGSGTRLTVV.

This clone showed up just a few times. This CDR3 is CASSRGYSGGYQETQYF. DNA of the CDR3: TGCGCCAGCAGCCGAGGCTACAGCGGGGGGTACCAAGAGACCCAGTACTTC. V gene TRBV5-1 combines with J gene TRBJ2-5, with 9 bases identical to TRBD2. The CDR3 extends over 17 amino acids. Germline lookup yields CDR1 SGHRS and CDR2 YFSETQ. The trim removed 4 bases at V and 0 bases at J, leaving 10 bases unmatched.

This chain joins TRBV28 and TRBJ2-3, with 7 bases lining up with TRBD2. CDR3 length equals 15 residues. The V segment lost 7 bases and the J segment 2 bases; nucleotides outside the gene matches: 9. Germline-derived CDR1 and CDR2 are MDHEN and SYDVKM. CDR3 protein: CASNGRTRLTDTQYF. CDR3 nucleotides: TGTGCCAGCAACGGAAGGACTAGACTCACAGATACGCAGTATTTT. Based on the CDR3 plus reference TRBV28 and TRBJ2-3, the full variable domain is DVKVTQSSRYLVKRTGEKVFLECVQDMDHENMFWYRQDPGLGLRLIYFSYDVKMKEKGDIPEGYSVSREKKERFSLILESASTNQTSMYLCASNGRTRLTDTQYFGPGTRLTVL.

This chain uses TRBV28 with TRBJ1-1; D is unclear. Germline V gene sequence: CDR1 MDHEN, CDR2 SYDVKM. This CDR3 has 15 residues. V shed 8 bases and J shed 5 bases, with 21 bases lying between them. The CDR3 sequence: CASSVPSSRPTEAFF. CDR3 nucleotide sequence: TGTGCCAGCTCAGTGCCATCTTCTCGCCCAACTGAAGCTTTCTTT. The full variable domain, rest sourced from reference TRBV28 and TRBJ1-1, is DVKVTQSSRYLVKRTGEKVFLECVQDMDHENMFWYRQDPGLGLRLIYFSYDVKMKEKGDIPEGYSVSREKKERFSLILESASTNQTSMYLCASSVPSSRPTEAFFGQGTRLTVV.

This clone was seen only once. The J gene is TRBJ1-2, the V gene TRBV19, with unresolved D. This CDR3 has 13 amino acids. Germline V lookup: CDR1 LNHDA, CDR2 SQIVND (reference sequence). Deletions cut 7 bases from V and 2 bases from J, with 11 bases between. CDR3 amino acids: CASTVGGNYGYTF. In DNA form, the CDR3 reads TGTGCCAGTACCGTGGGAGGCAACTATGGCTACACCTTC.

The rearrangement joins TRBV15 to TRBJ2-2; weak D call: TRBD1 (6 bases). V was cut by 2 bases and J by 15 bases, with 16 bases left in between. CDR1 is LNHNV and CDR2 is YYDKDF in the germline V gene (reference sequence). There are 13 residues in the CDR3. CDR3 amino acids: CATSRRANEGVFF. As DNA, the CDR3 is TGTGCCACCAGCAGAAGGGCCAACGAGGGGGTGTTTTTT. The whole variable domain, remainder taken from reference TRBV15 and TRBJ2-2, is DAMVIQNPRYQVTQFGKPVTLSCSQTLNHNVMYWYQQKSSQAPKLLFHYYDKDFNNEADTPDNFQSRRPNTSFCFLDIRSPGLGDTAMYLCATSRRANEGVFFGEGSRLTVL.

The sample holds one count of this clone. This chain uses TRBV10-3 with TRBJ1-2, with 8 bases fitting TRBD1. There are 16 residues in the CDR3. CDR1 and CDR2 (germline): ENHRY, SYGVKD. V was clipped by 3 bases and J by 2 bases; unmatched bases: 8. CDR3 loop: CAISDSNRGTNYGYTF. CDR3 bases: TGTGCCATCAGTGACTCCAACAGGGGGACAAACTATGGCTACACCTTC.